A single sample is the source of the 28 T cell receptor beta chains below, sequenced in a study of shared clonotypes between healthy human individuals. CD45RO-negative, CCR7-selected cells formed the naive CD8 fraction, which excluded terminally differentiated effector memory CD45RA+ cells. The assay was immunoSEQ multiplex PCR, and TCRdb's table has in-frame clones only and misses some. The data show around 2.1 million clones, around 93% seen once. The sample was naive CD8+ T cells from PBMCs. All receptors derive from a man between 18 and 35 years old in good health. Some clones in this sample may be carry-over from other donors' samples.

V usage is TRBV5-5 and J usage is TRBJ1-1; D is unclear. The germline gives CDR1 SGHKS, CDR2 YYEKEE (reference sequence). V was pared by 4 bases and J by 2 bases, with 12 bases between. The length of the CDR3 is 14 residues. The CDR3 DNA is TGTGCCAGCAGCCCCTCACTCCGAAACACTGAAGCTTTCTTT. Translated: CASSPSLRNTEAFF.

The CDR3 DNA sequence: TGTGCCAGCAGCTCCGGTTGGGAATCCGGCGATGAGCAGTTCTTC. It translates to CASSSGWESGDEQFF. The chain has TRBV9 and TRBJ2-1; D unclear. Germline V lookup: CDR1 SGDLS, CDR2 YYNGEE. The V end was cut by 4 bases, the J end by 8 bases, with 19 bases between. CDR3 size: 15 residues.

This chain uses TRBV4-3 with TRBJ2-3; unclear D gene. V lost 0 bases and J 2 bases, leaving 9 bases between the germline ends. Looked up from germline, CDR1 is LGHNA and CDR2 is YSLEER. The CDR3 runs to 15 residues. Here the CDR3 reads CASSQETVLTDTQYF. CDR3 DNA sequence: TGCGCCAGCAGCCAAGAGACGGTACTCACAGATACGCAGTATTTT.

The chain carries TRBV28 and TRBJ2-1, with D possibly being TRBD2 (5 bases). Deletions cut 6 bases from V and 7 bases from J, with 19 bases between. CDR1 is MDHEN, CDR2 SYDVKM, per germline. This CDR3 spans 15 amino acids. Here the CDR3 reads CASSRYKVSGNEQFF. The CDR3 region has the DNA TGTGCCAGCAGCCGGTACAAGGTCTCGGGGAATGAGCAGTTCTTC. The variable domain in full, completed from reference TRBV28 and TRBJ2-1, reads DVKVTQSSRYLVKRTGEKVFLECVQDMDHENMFWYRQDPGLGLRLIYFSYDVKMKEKGDIPEGYSVSREKKERFSLILESASTNQTSMYLCASSRYKVSGNEQFFGPGTRLTVL.

The chain recombines TRBV9 with TRBJ2-1, with 7 bases lining up with TRBD1. CDR3 size: 16 residues. Germline V gene sequence: CDR1 SGDLS, CDR2 YYNGEE. V was clipped by 4 bases and J by 5 bases; unmatched bases: 12. The DNA of the CDR3 is TGTGCCAGCAGCCAAGAGACAGGGCAGGTAGACAATGAGCAGTTCTTC. It yields the protein CASSQETGQVDNEQFF.

This clone was observed once. This sequence joins TRBV7-8 and TRBJ1-1; the D is unclear. With 1 base removed from V and 3 bases from J, the gap between germline ends came to 15 bases. Germline V CDR1 and CDR2: SGHVS, FQNEAQ. This CDR3 comprises 16 residues. The CDR3 loop reads CASSLEVGRQDTEAFF. The CDR3, as DNA: TGTGCCAGCAGCTTAGAGGTGGGCAGGCAGGACACTGAAGCTTTCTTT.

V is TRBV7-9 and J is TRBJ2-2, with D maybe TRBD1 (5 bases). The CDR3 consists of 18 residues. V lost 0 bases to trimming and J lost 5 bases, with 19 bases between them. CDR1 is SEHNR and CDR2 is FQNEAQ in the germline V gene (reference sequence). The CDR3 loop reads CASSLALDMGRRTGELFF. CDR3 DNA sequence: TGTGCCAGCAGCTTAGCCCTGGACATGGGGCGTCGGACCGGGGAGCTGTTTTTT. The variable domain in full, completed from reference TRBV7-9 and TRBJ2-2, reads DTGVSQNPRHKITKRGQNVTFRCDPISEHNRLYWYRQTLGQGPEFLTYFQNEAQLEKSRLLSDRFSAERPKGSFSTLEIQRTEQGDSAMYLCASSLALDMGRRTGELFFGEGSRLTVL.

The chain combines TRBV5-4 with TRBJ2-1; D is perhaps TRBD2 (6 bases). V lost 4 bases and J lost 8, with 16 bases in between. Germline assignment: CDR1 SGHNT and CDR2 YYREEE (reference sequence). CDR3 length equals 14 residues. This CDR3 reads CASSLEGRVHEQFF. The DNA for the CDR3 is TGTGCCAGCAGCCTGGAGGGCAGGGTACATGAGCAGTTCTTC.

The chain links TRBV19 to TRBJ2-7; no clear D. Germline CDR1 and CDR2: LNHDA and SQIVND (reference sequence). The CDR3 is 14 amino acids. V gave up 4 bases and J gave up 3 bases, with 13 bases separating them. CDR3 coding DNA: TGTGCCAGTAGTAATTGGAAAAAGGGCTACGAGCAGTACTTC. Protein product: CASSNWKKGYEQYF.

The gene calls are TRBV5-1 and TRBJ2-3; maybe TRBD2 (5 bases). Trimming stripped 4 bases from V and 1 base from J, with 19 bases between. This CDR3 region has 17 residues. Germline V lookup: CDR1 SGHRS, CDR2 YFSETQ. CDR3 protein: CASSPRGLNTRTDTQYF. In nucleotides, the CDR3 is TGCGCCAGCAGCCCTCGAGGGCTGAACACTCGCACAGATACGCAGTATTTT.

The chain employs TRBV7-9 and TRBJ2-1; 8 nucleotides agree with TRBD1. Germline V lookup: CDR1 SEHNR, CDR2 FQNEAQ (reference sequence). J was trimmed by 2 bases and V by 7 bases; bases with no gene match: 7. This CDR3 region has 15 residues. The CDR3 coding sequence is TGTGCCAGCACCCCGGACAGGGCGCCCTACAATGAGCAGTTCTTC. Protein sequence: CASTPDRAPYNEQFF.

Here the CDR3 DNA reads TGTGCCAGCAGTGGCGGACAGGGGGGGCCCCTTCTTCGTGGCTACACCTTC. It translates to CASSGGQGGPLLRGYTF. J is TRBJ1-2 and V is TRBV25-1; 10 positions agree with TRBD1. The CDR3 consists of 17 residues. CDR1 and CDR2 from the germline V gene are MGHDK and SYGVNS. After removal of 4 bases from V and 7 bases from J, the junction contained 15 bases not matched to a gene.

The genes are TRBV7-9 and TRBJ2-3; 10 bases agree with TRBD2. V was clipped by 4 bases and J by 5 bases; unmatched bases: 3. Germline values: CDR1 SEHNR, CDR2 FQNEAQ (reference sequence). The CDR3 sequence is 14 residues long. The CDR3 region is CASSSASGRDTQYF. The CDR3 DNA is TGTGCCAGCAGCTCGGCTAGCGGGAGAGATACGCAGTATTTT. The full variable domain, in which reference TRBV7-9 and TRBJ2-3 provide the parts outside the CDR3, is DTGVSQNPRHKITKRGQNVTFRCDPISEHNRLYWYRQTLGQGPEFLTYFQNEAQLEKSRLLSDRFSAERPKGSFSTLEIQRTEQGDSAMYLCASSSASGRDTQYFGPGTRLTVL.

The chain joins TRBV5-1 to TRBJ2-2, with D perhaps being TRBD1 or TRBD2 (5 bases each). V was clipped by 0 bases and J by 2 bases, with 17 bases between them. Germline CDR1 reads SGHRS; CDR2 reads YFSETQ. This CDR3 spans 18 amino acids. The CDR3 spells CASSLVYRDPINTGELFF. In DNA form, the CDR3 reads TGCGCCAGCAGCTTGGTGTATAGGGACCCTATAAACACCGGGGAGCTGTTTTTT.

The gene calls are TRBV19 and TRBJ2-5; the match to TRBD2 covers 8 bases. The V segment lost 7 bases and the J segment 4 bases; nucleotides outside the gene matches: 5. The germline V gene has CDR1 LNHDA and CDR2 SQIVND (reference sequence). The CDR3 has 13 residues. CDR3 in amino acids: CASKPSGGETQYF. DNA for the CDR3: TGTGCCAGTAAGCCCAGCGGGGGAGAGACCCAGTACTTC.

V usage is TRBV7-7 and J usage is TRBJ1-1; no clear D gene. Germline V gene data show CDR1 as SSHAT and CDR2 as FNYEAQ (reference sequence). Trimming removed 4 bases from V and 1 base from J, with 7 bases in between. This CDR3 region has 13 residues. For the CDR3, the DNA is TGTGCCAGCAGCTCGACACCGAACACTGAAGCTTTCTTT. Translation gives CASSSTPNTEAFF.

V usage is TRBV4-1 and J usage is TRBJ2-6; 8 positions agree with TRBD1. This CDR3 contains 17 residues. J lost 2 bases, V lost 4 bases, and 7 bases had no gene match. CDR1 MGHRA and CDR2 YSYEKL come from the germline V gene. The CDR3 DNA follows: TGCGCCAGCAGCCCGGGACAGGAAGGCCCTGGGGCCAACGTCCTGACTTTC. It is translated as CASSPGQEGPGANVLTF.

The chain has TRBV28 and TRBJ1-1; D may be TRBD1 (6 bases). Germline-derived CDR1 and CDR2 are MDHEN and SYDVKM. The CDR3 length is 15 residues. Trimming left V 1 base short and J 8 bases short, with 17 bases between. CDR3 amino acids: CASSLFRGTGSEAFF. CDR3 DNA sequence: TGTGCCAGCAGTTTATTCAGGGGAACTGGTAGCGAAGCTTTCTTT.

The CDR3 DNA reads as TGTGCCACCAGCTCCGGGGGAAGGGATACGCAGTATTTT. It codes for CATSSGGRDTQYF. The chain couples TRBV15 to TRBJ2-3; D possibly corresponds to TRBD2 (6 bases). V shed 5 bases and J shed 6 bases, with 12 bases lying between them. The CDR3 has 13 amino acids. The V gene's germline CDR1 is LNHNV and CDR2 YYDKDF (reference sequence).

The chain has TRBV27 and TRBJ2-3, with a weak D call TRBD1 (6 bases). V was cut by 6 bases and J by 4 bases, with 20 bases left in between. Germline-derived CDR1 and CDR2 are MNHEY and SMNVEV (reference sequence). The CDR3 is 16 residues long. In DNA form, the CDR3 reads TGTGCCAGCAGCCTTGAGTGGGGGCCGTTTCCAGATACGCAGTATTTT. Protein sequence: CASSLEWGPFPDTQYF.

CDR3 coding DNA: TGTGCCAGCAGCTCCGACAACTGGGACAGGGCTTGGTATGGCTACACCTTC. Translating it yields CASSSDNWDRAWYGYTF. The rearrangement uses TRBV7-2 and TRBJ1-2; 9 nucleotides align to TRBD1. There are 17 residues in the CDR3. V gave up 4 bases and J gave up 5 bases; unmatched junction bases: 14. Per germline, CDR1 SGHTA and CDR2 FQGNSA.

The chain joins TRBV27 to TRBJ1-1; no firm D call. CDR3 length: 15 amino acids. Germline V gene sequence: CDR1 MNHEY, CDR2 SMNVEV (reference sequence). V lost 6 bases, J lost 0 bases, and 14 bases lay in between. CDR3 nucleotides: TGTGCCAGCAGCTTCCCGGGAGCCATGAACACTGAAGCTTTCTTT. Translated, it gives CASSFPGAMNTEAFF.

Only one count was recorded for this clone. The V gene is TRBV19, the J gene TRBJ1-1; the D is unclear. The CDR3 consists of 15 residues. CDR1 is LNHDA and CDR2 is SQIVND in the germline V gene (reference sequence). V was trimmed by 1 base and J by 3 bases, leaving 12 bases between them. In DNA form, the CDR3 reads TGTGCCAGTAGTATAGGGGTGGTTTCGGACACTGAAGCTTTCTTT. Its protein product is CASSIGVVSDTEAFF.

As to this clone: Other DNA sequences in this sample translate to the same CDR3. The J gene is TRBJ1-1, the V gene TRBV19, with D perhaps matching TRBD1 (5 bases). The CDR3 covers 14 residues. Germline V lookup: CDR1 LNHDA, CDR2 SQIVND (reference sequence). V shed 1 base and J shed 3 bases, with 9 bases lying between them. The chain's CDR3 is CASSIGQGYTEAFF. The CDR3 DNA reads TGTGCCAGTAGTATAGGGCAGGGTTACACTGAAGCTTTCTTT.

The chain uses TRBV5-1 and TRBJ1-3; TRBD1 might be the D (5 bases). Germline assignment: CDR1 SGHRS and CDR2 YFSETQ. This CDR3 has 16 amino acids. Trimming removed 0 bases from V and 0 bases from J, with 10 bases in between. The CDR3 DNA follows: TGCGCCAGCAGCTTGGATTCTGGGGGCTCTGGAAACACCATATATTTT. This gives the protein CASSLDSGGSGNTIYF. Full variable domain (remainder filled in from reference TRBV5-1 and TRBJ1-3): KAGVTQTPRYLIKTRGQQVTLSCSPISGHRSVSWYQQTPGQGLQFLFEYFSETQRNKGNFPGRFSGRQFSNSRSEMNVSTLELGDSALYLCASSLDSGGSGNTIYFGEGSWLTVV.

The chain couples TRBV9 to TRBJ1-1; a possible D gene is TRBD1 (5 bases). This CDR3 is built from 14 residues. Deletions cut 4 bases from V and 4 bases from J, with 14 bases between. CDR1 and CDR2 from the germline V gene are SGDLS and YYNGEE. CDR3 residues: CASSSWGGGTEAFF. CDR3 sequence (DNA): TGTGCCAGCAGCTCATGGGGTGGGGGCACTGAAGCTTTCTTT.

This clone showed up just once. The J gene is TRBJ1-1, the V gene TRBV19; the D gene is possibly TRBD1 (6 bases). The V and J ends lost 5 bases and 3 bases respectively, with 10 bases between them. This CDR3 is built from 13 residues. The germline V gene encodes CDR1 LNHDA and CDR2 SQIVND (reference sequence). CDR3 DNA sequence: TGTGCCAGTAGTGAACAGGGCCACACTGAAGCTTTCTTT. As protein: CASSEQGHTEAFF.

For this clone: This specimen includes other DNA sequences encoding the same CDR3. V usage is TRBV11-2 and J usage is TRBJ2-1, with D unclear. Germline-derived CDR1 and CDR2 are SGHAT and FQNNGV. V was clipped by 1 base and J by 3 bases, with 4 bases between them. The CDR3 is 13 amino acids. CDR3 DNA sequence: TGTGCCAGCAGCTTAGTGGTCTACAATGAGCAGTTCTTC. Translated: CASSLVVYNEQFF.